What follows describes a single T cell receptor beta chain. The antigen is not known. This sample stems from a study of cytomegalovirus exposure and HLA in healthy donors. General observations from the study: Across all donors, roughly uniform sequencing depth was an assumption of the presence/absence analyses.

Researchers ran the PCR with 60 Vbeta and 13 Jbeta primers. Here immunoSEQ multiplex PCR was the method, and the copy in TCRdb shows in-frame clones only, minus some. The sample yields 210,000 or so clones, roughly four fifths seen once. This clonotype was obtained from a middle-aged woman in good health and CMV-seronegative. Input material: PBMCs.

The CDR3 reads CASSLRGIRLAEAFF. CDR3 nucleotide sequence: TGTGCCAGCAGCCTCCGAGGGATTCGGTTGGCTGAAGCTTTCTTT. The V gene is TRBV5-8, the J gene TRBJ1-1; no reliable D call. This CDR3 has 15 residues. The V end was cut by 4 bases, the J end by 6 bases, with 19 bases between. Germline assignment: CDR1 SGHTS and CDR2 YDEGEE.